This T cell receptor (beta chain) was sequenced in a study of OX40 agonist ivuxolimab in advanced cancers. On the study more broadly: Under the entry rules, prior anti-PD-1, anti-PD-L1 or anti-CTLA-4 therapy was allowed, and less than 50% had some. The study, taken as a whole, reports: Certain nonresponders additionally had low normalized T-cell clonal expansion. On average, CD8+ T cells showed a greater number of expanded clones than CD4+.

Here immunoSEQ multiplex PCR was the method, and the copy in TCRdb shows in-frame clones only, minus some. The table records 70,000 to 95,000 clones, roughly 87% of them present only once. In its sample, this clone was seen once. Its antigen is as yet unknown. The CDR3 has 13 amino acids. The V gene's germline CDR1 is SGHDT and CDR2 YYEEEE. V dropped 0 bases and J dropped 6 bases, with 9 bases sitting between them. Source: CD4+ or CD8+ T cells sorted from blood, taken in a trial of the OX40 agonist ivuxolimab. This rearrangement joins TRBV5-6 to TRBJ1-1, with unresolved D. This receptor was taken from an adult with an advanced solid tumor such as melanoma, head and neck, liver or kidney cancer. The CDR3 loop is CASSLVGIPEAFF. In DNA, the CDR3 is TGTGCCAGCAGCTTGGTGGGTATTCCTGAAGCTTTCTTT.